Listed below are T cell receptor beta chains from one sample, sequenced in a study of T cells in Graves' hyperthyroidism and ophthalmopathy. TCRdb fed the multiplex PCR reads into MiXCR, producing one record per CDR3 protein. The sample has around 190,000 distinct CDR3 sequences, roughly a sixth seen once. Sequencing was carried out using blood. These TCRs come from a woman aged 45 to 65 with Graves' hyperthyroidism. Each CDR3 is given with its conserved first and last residue. Fields, in order: clone size, D gene, V gene, J gene, CDR3 DNA, CDR3 protein. A D gene is named only where the DNA matches it firmly. Clone size is given for some rows only: seen once, a few or many times, or a class if the clone is expanded.

>many|.|TRBV13|TRBJ2-7
TGTGCCAGCAGCTCCGACAGGGACTTCTACGAGCAGTACTTC
CASSSDRDFYEQYF
>.|.|TRBV27|TRBJ1-6
TGTGCCAGCAGTTTTCATAATTCACCCCTCCACTTT
CASSFHNSPLHF
>many|.|TRBV20-1|TRBJ1-3
TGCAGTGCTGCAGGTGCAGGCTCCGGAAACACCATATATTTT
CSAAGAGSGNTIYF
>many|.|TRBV6-1|TRBJ2-5
TGTGCCAGCAGTGAAGCGCCTGCAGGGCCCCAAGAGACCCAGTACTTC
CASSEAPAGPQETQYF
>.|.|TRBV29-1|TRBJ1-2
TGCAGCGTTGAACCCCGCCGACAGGAACACTATGGCTACACCTTC
CSVEPRRQEHYGYTF
>few|.|TRBV6-1|TRBJ2-7
TGTGCCAGCAGCCCGAGGGGTCTCGGGCAGTACTTC
CASSPRGLGQYF
>.|TRBD2|TRBV20-1|TRBJ2-1
TGCAGTGCTAGAGTCGCAGCGGGAGGGCCTTCAAATGAGCAGTTCTTC
CSARVAAGGPSNEQFF
>few|TRBD2|TRBV4-1|TRBJ2-7
TGCGCCAGCAGCCAAGGGGGTAGCGGGAGCTCCTACGAGCAGTACTTC
CASSQGGSGSSYEQYF
>few|.|TRBV6-1|TRBJ1-1
TGTGCCAGCAGTCAAACCGGGACCCCCCTTGAAGCTTTCTTT
CASSQTGTPLEAFF
>many|.|TRBV3-1|TRBJ2-7
TGTGCCAGCAGCCAAGGGGGATGGGACGAGCAGTACTTC
CASSQGGWDEQYF
>many|TRBD2|TRBV20-1|TRBJ2-1
TGCAGTGCTCCGACTAGCGGGAGGGCAAAAGAGCAGTTCTTC
CSAPTSGRAKEQFF
>.|.|TRBV9|TRBJ1-5
TGTGCCAGCAGCGACCAACGCAATCAGCCCCAGCATTTT
CASSDQRNQPQHF
>many|.|TRBV19|TRBJ1-5
TGTGCCAGTAGTATTGACCCCCGTATAAGCAATCAGCCCCAGCATTTT
CASSIDPRISNQPQHF
>.|.|TRBV24-1|TRBJ1-1
TGTGCCACCAGTGACCTAAGCGGTGAAGCTTTCTTT
CATSDLSGEAFF
>many|.|TRBV27|TRBJ1-1
TGTGCCAGCACCCCTACCGGGGCAGGGTTCACTGAAGCTTTCTTT
CASTPTGAGFTEAFF
>many|.|TRBV4-1|TRBJ1-1
TGCGCCAGCAGCCAGGGTGCATTCTTGGGGGATGGGACTGAAGCTTTCTTT
CASSQGAFLGDGTEAFF
>many|.|TRBV7-9|TRBJ2-7
TGTGCCAGCAGCTTATATGTCGATCGGGCCGCCTACGAGCAGTACTTC
CASSLYVDRAAYEQYF
>.|TRBD2|TRBV7-6|TRBJ2-5
TGTGCCAGCACCACGGGGGGGACTAGAAGGACCCAGTACTTC
CASTTGGTRRTQYF
>.|TRBD2|TRBV2|TRBJ2-6
TGTGCCAGCGAAGCGGGAGGCTCTGGGGCCAACGTCCTGACTTTC
CASEAGGSGANVLTF
>few|.|TRBV20-1|TRBJ2-2
TGCAGTGCTGCTAGCGATAACACCGGGGAGCTGTTTTTT
CSAASDNTGELFF
>few|.|TRBV19|TRBJ1-6
TGTGCCAGTAGCCCGACCGACGTAGGCTCACCCCTCCACTTT
CASSPTDVGSPLHF
>few|.|TRBV20-1|TRBJ1-2
TGCAGTGCTAGATTCGACAGGAACTATGGCTACACCTTC
CSARFDRNYGYTF
>few|.|TRBV7-3|TRBJ2-1
TGTGCCAGCAGCTTACTGGGCCCGGACAATGAGCAGTTCTTC
CASSLLGPDNEQFF
>many|.|TRBV2|TRBJ1-1
TGTGCCAGCAAGACAAGACGGATGAACACTGAAGCTTTCTTT
CASKTRRMNTEAFF
>many|.|TRBV5-1|TRBJ2-5
TGCGCCAGCAGCTTGGGGGGAGGCAGGATAGAAGAGACCCAGTACTTC
CASSLGGGRIEETQYF
>many|.|TRBV20-1|TRBJ1-1
TGCAGTGCTAGGGACAGTCAGGGAAACACTGAAGCTTTCTTT
CSARDSQGNTEAFF
>.|.|TRBV7-8|TRBJ2-7
TGTGCCAGCAGCTTAGCAGCTTATAGCTCCTACGAGCAGTACTTC
CASSLAAYSSYEQYF
>.|TRBD2|TRBV7-3|TRBJ2-1
TGTGCCAGCAGTGTGACTAGCGGGAGTGATGAGCAGTTCTTC
CASSVTSGSDEQFF
>.|TRBD2|TRBV20-1|TRBJ2-1
TGCAGTGCTAGCCTAACTAGCGGGAGGAGTCCCTACAATGAGCAGTTCTTC
CSASLTSGRSPYNEQFF
>.|.|TRBV3-1|TRBJ1-2
TGTGCCAGCAGCCAAGACAGCGAGGTGTTCAACTATGGCTACACCTTC
CASSQDSEVFNYGYTF
>.|.|TRBV29-1|TRBJ2-5
TGCAGCGTTGAAGATCGGCTAGCAGGGGAGACCCAGTACTTC
CSVEDRLAGETQYF
>many|TRBD2|TRBV12-3/TRBV12-4|TRBJ2-7
TGTGCCAGCAGTCCGGGACTAGCAGAGGCCTACGAGCAGTACTTC
CASSPGLAEAYEQYF
>few|TRBD1|TRBV19|TRBJ2-7
TGTGCCAGTAGTATAGGGGGGACAGGTTTAACCTACGAGCAGTACTTC
CASSIGGTGLTYEQYF
>.|.|TRBV20-1|TRBJ2-3
TGCAGTGCTCCCCAGGCAGCCGGCACAGATACGCAGTATTTT
CSAPQAAGTDTQYF
>few|TRBD2|TRBV19|TRBJ2-1
TGTGCCAGTATTAAAGCGGGAGGTGGGAAAGAGCAGTTCTTC
CASIKAGGGKEQFF
>few|TRBD2|TRBV12-5|TRBJ2-7
TGTGCTAGTGGTTTGCGACTAGCGGGAGGGGTTGAGCAGTACTTC
CASGLRLAGGVEQYF
>many|.|TRBV15|TRBJ1-1
TGTGCCACCAGCAGGGGACCTAACACTGAAGCTTTCTTT
CATSRGPNTEAFF
>many|TRBD1|TRBV28|TRBJ2-4
TGTGCCAGCAGTTTATCCGGGACAGGGAAAAACATTCAGTACTTC
CASSLSGTGKNIQYF
>many|TRBD2|TRBV29-1|TRBJ2-3
TGCAGCGTTGAGAGCGGGAGGGCCCGCACAGATACGCAGTATTTT
CSVESGRARTDTQYF
>many|TRBD1|TRBV5-1|TRBJ1-2
TGCGCCAGCAGCGAAGGGACAGGGGATGCCTATGGCTACACCTTC
CASSEGTGDAYGYTF
>many|.|TRBV12-3/TRBV12-4|TRBJ2-1
TGTGCCAGCAGTACCGGCGGGAATGAGCAGTTCTTC
CASSTGGNEQFF
>.|.|TRBV5-4|TRBJ2-7
TGTGCCAGCAGCTTCCCCCCTCCCTCCCACGAGCAGTACTTC
CASSFPPPSHEQYF
>.|.|TRBV28|TRBJ1-2
TGTGTCAGCAGTCTCCGACAGAGTAGGAACTATGGCTACACCTTC
CVSSLRQSRNYGYTF
>.|.|TRBV18|TRBJ1-5
TGTGCCAGCTCGACACGCGAGGGAAGGTTTCAGCCCCAGCATTTT
CASSTREGRFQPQHF
>few|.|TRBV6-5|TRBJ1-6
TGTGCCAGCAGTTACTCACCCCCACAGGGTCGTTCACCCCTCCACTTT
CASSYSPPQGRSPLHF
>.|.|TRBV19|TRBJ2-1
TGTGCCAGTACTAGCCACGGGTCCTACAATGAGCAGTTCTTC
CASTSHGSYNEQFF
>many|.|TRBV20-1|TRBJ2-3
TGCAGTTCTCGCCCCGGAGGCCGCACAGATACGCAGTATTTT
CSSRPGGRTDTQYF
>.|.|TRBV27|TRBJ2-7
TGTGCCAGCAGTACCATGGGGTTAGAGCAGTACTTC
CASSTMGLEQYF
>many|TRBD1|TRBV11-3|TRBJ2-7
TGTGCCAGCAGCTTAACCGGGACAGGAGGGCCCTACGAGCAGTACTTC
CASSLTGTGGPYEQYF
>.|.|TRBV12-3/TRBV12-4|TRBJ1-1
TGTGCCAGCAGTTTAGGGCCGGGGATAAACACTGAAGCTTTCTTT
CASSLGPGINTEAFF
>few|.|TRBV30|TRBJ2-4
TGTGCCTGGAGTAGTGTAGAACTGGTTGCAGCCAAAAACATTCAGTACTTC
CAWSSVELVAAKNIQYF
>many|.|TRBV20-1|TRBJ1-2
TGCAGTGCTCTGGTGAAGGGACTGACCTATGGCTACACCTTC
CSALVKGLTYGYTF
>many|.|TRBV28|TRBJ1-2
TGTGCCAGCAGTCCGGGGACATCGAACATCTATGGCTACACCTTC
CASSPGTSNIYGYTF